This T cell receptor beta chain was recorded in a study of T cells in Graves' hyperthyroidism and ophthalmopathy. Study background: Peripheral blood was secured at the point of initial diagnosis, before any treatment.

The cohort's ophthalmopathy patients, a group with duration under 3 months, had a Clinical Activity Score of at least 3 and a NOSPECS grade of at least 4. 10 ml of fresh peripheral blood supplied the PBMCs. General study findings and limits: The blood repertoire included most of the expanded thyroid clonotypes above 0.001.

There are many counts of this clonotype. The antigen is undetermined. It was RNA transcripts that yielded the amplified TCR beta CDR3 regions. A set of HTBI primers served as the primers for a first-round RT-PCR of the TCR CDR3. TCRdb reprocessed the multiplex PCR reads with MiXCR, giving one entry per CDR3 protein. The sample includes 490,000 or so distinct CDR3 sequences, roughly a sixth of them seen just once. The CDR3 has 13 residues. Germline-derived CDR1 and CDR2 are GTSNPN and SVGIG (reference sequence). Trimming shortened V by 1 base and J by 0 bases, and 5 bases separated the two germline ends.

The J gene is TRBJ2-3, the V gene TRBV30; D gene uncertain. The TCR sequence derives from a woman younger than 45 with Graves' ophthalmopathy. The material sequenced was blood. CDR3 sequence (DNA): TGTGCCTGGAGTGCGGGTAGCACAGATACGCAGTATTTT. It translates to CAWSAGSTDTQYF.